The 21 T cell receptor beta chains listed next were all sequenced from one sample in a study of human T cells and chemical hapten exposure. Time point in this sample: patch test 2, 6 weeks after DPC sensitization. Treatment: therapeutic diphenylcyclopropenone sensitization with weekly scalp DPC. One entry per CDR3 protein, called by TCRdb with MiXCR from the RACE reads. The profile shows about 54,000 distinct CDR3 sequences, 9.5% to 10% of them singletons. Sequencing used whole blood, obtained in connection with sensitization to the hapten diphenylcyclopropenone (DPC). Receptor source: a woman aged 45-65 years with alopecia areata. Some clones in this sample may be carry-over from other donors' samples.

The chain combines TRBV25-1 with TRBJ1-2; 9 bases map to TRBD1. The CDR3 sequence is 13 residues long. Trimming cost V 3 bases and J 7 bases; bases outside gene matches: 3. From germline, CDR1 is MGHDK and CDR2 SYGVNS. In nucleotides, the CDR3 is TGTGCCAGCAGTGAGGACAGGGGTCCTGGCTACACCTTC. Protein: CASSEDRGPGYTF.

Only a few counts were recorded for this clonotype. The chain links TRBV29-1 to TRBJ2-5, with D unresolved. Germline CDR1 and CDR2: SQVTM and ANQGSEA. V was trimmed by 8 bases and J by 1 base, leaving 11 bases between them. This CDR3 spans 12 amino acids. The DNA for the CDR3 is TGCAGCATCCTGGGCAGCCAAGAGACCCAGTACTTC. This translates into CSILGSQETQYF.

The CDR3, as DNA: TGTGCCAGCAGCTTAGTACGGCATAACATTCAGTACTTC. It yields the protein CASSLVRHNIQYF. The chain couples TRBV13 to TRBJ2-4; D is uncertain. The germline V gene has CDR1 PRHDT and CDR2 FYEKMQ (reference sequence). The germline V and J ends were trimmed by 1 base and 7 bases, with 8 bases remaining between them. The CDR3 runs 13 residues.

This clonotype was found a few times. The germline gene is not matched at one end of the junction; a read error may be the cause. V and J are TRBV2 and TRBJ1-6; no firm D call. Germline V gene sequence: CDR1 SNHLY, CDR2 FYNNEI. This CDR3 has 15 residues. The chain's CDR3 is CVSRHDTVGDSPLHF. CDR3 DNA sequence: TGTGTCAGCAGACACGACACAGTCGGGGATTCACCCCTCCACTTT.

This clonotype was picked up a small number of times. The V call is TRBV29-1, the J call TRBJ1-1; D might be TRBD1 (5 bases). Per germline, CDR1 SQVTM and CDR2 ANQGSEA. The V and J ends lost 4 bases and 10 bases respectively, with 19 bases between them. This CDR3 has 13 residues. CDR3 sequence: CSVVGHPTRRAFF. Here the CDR3 DNA reads TGCAGCGTTGTTGGACACCCTACAAGGAGAGCTTTCTTT.

The chain combines TRBV4-3 with TRBJ2-7; D call uncertain. The V end lost 0 bases, the J end lost 0 bases, and 12 bases lay between the germline ends. CDR3 size: 16 residues. Per germline, CDR1 LGHNA and CDR2 YSLEER. This chain's CDR3 is CASSQEVGRSSYEQYF. CDR3 DNA sequence: TGCGCCAGCAGCCAAGAGGTAGGGCGGAGCTCCTACGAGCAGTACTTC.

Many counts were recorded for this clonotype. The chain combines TRBV7-6 with TRBJ2-2; D is unclear. V was cut by 3 bases and J by 0 bases, with 11 bases left in between. The CDR3 has 16 residues. Germline V gene data show CDR1 as SGHVS and CDR2 as FNYEAQ. In nucleotides, the CDR3 is TGTGCCAGCAGCTTTAACGTCAGAGCGAACACCGGGGAGCTGTTTTTT. Its translation is CASSFNVRANTGELFF.

The chain recombines TRBV7-9 with TRBJ2-7, with D perhaps matching TRBD1 or TRBD2 (5 bases each). The germline CDR1 and CDR2 sequences are SEHNR and FQNEAQ (reference sequence). The ends were cut back, 5 bases at V and 0 bases at J, with 8 bases in the middle. The CDR3 is 13 residues long. The CDR3 sequence: CASSRDHSYEQYF. CDR3 DNA: TGTGCCAGCAGCCGGGACCACTCCTACGAGCAGTACTTC.

This clonotype was seen a handful of times. This chain joins TRBV6-5 and TRBJ2-3; D not resolved. In germline, CDR1 is MNHEY, CDR2 SVGAGI. Deletions cut 10 bases from V and 3 bases from J, with 17 bases between. The CDR3 runs to 14 residues. The CDR3 region is CATSPRVPTDTQYF. CDR3 nucleotides: TGTGCCACCTCCCCCCGGGTTCCAACAGATACGCAGTATTTT.

In its sample, this clonotype was seen a few times. The V call is TRBV11-2, the J call TRBJ2-2; no firm D call. This CDR3 is 13 amino acids long. Germline loops: CDR1 SGHAT, CDR2 FQNNGV. Trimming pared 10 bases from V and 1 base from J, leaving 10 bases between. The CDR3 here is CATRTVNTGELFF. As DNA, the CDR3 is TGTGCCACCCGGACGGTGAACACCGGGGAGCTGTTTTTT. Based on the CDR3 plus reference TRBV11-2 and TRBJ2-2, the full variable domain is EAGVAQSPRYKIIEKRQSVAFWCNPISGHATLYWYQQILGQGPKLLIQFQNNGVVDDSQLPKDRFSAERLKGVDSTLKIQPAKLEDSAVYLCATRTVNTGELFFGEGSRLTVL.

This clonotype was counted many times. V gene TRBV18 combines with J gene TRBJ1-2; 7 bases agree with TRBD1. Losses at the gene ends were 4 bases for V and 4 bases for J; bases not matched to a gene: 6. The CDR3 runs to 14 residues. Germline V gene data show CDR1 as KGHSH and CDR2 as LQKENI. The CDR3 region has the DNA TGTGCCAGCTCACTTGAGCAGGGGGGCTATGGCTACACCTTC. This translates into CASSLEQGGYGYTF.

This clonotype was observed many times. The V gene is TRBV12-3 or TRBV12-4, the J gene TRBJ2-3, with 8 bases fitting TRBD1. V shed 6 bases, J shed 0 bases, and the junction held 5 bases outside the gene matches. The CDR3 extends over 15 amino acids. The CDR3 loop reads CASRGRTGSTDTQYF. CDR3 bases: TGTGCCAGCAGGGGTAGGACAGGGAGCACAGATACGCAGTATTTT.

The chain recombines TRBV29-1 with TRBJ2-7; D uncertain. This CDR3 has 13 residues. V lost 4 bases and J lost 0, with 10 bases in between. Germline-derived CDR1 and CDR2 are SQVTM and ANQGSEA. The chain's CDR3 is CSVVSTRSYEQYF. DNA of the CDR3: TGCAGCGTTGTGAGCACCCGCTCCTACGAGCAGTACTTC.

V is TRBV5-5 and J is TRBJ2-7, with TRBD2 matching over 15 bases. This CDR3 is 17 amino acids long. With V trimmed by 4 bases and J by 3 bases, 8 bases remained unmatched. Germline V gene sequence: CDR1 SGHKS, CDR2 YYEKEE (reference sequence). The CDR3 loop is CASSIGLAGGQSYEQYF. The DNA of the CDR3 is TGTGCCAGCAGCATCGGACTAGCGGGAGGGCAGAGCTACGAGCAGTACTTC.

This clonotype was recorded many times. The chain has TRBV5-4 and TRBJ2-5; D might be TRBD1 (6 bases). The V gene lost 5 bases and the J gene lost 2 bases, with 10 bases spanning the gap. This CDR3 spans 13 amino acids. The germline CDR1 and CDR2 sequences are SGHNT and YYREEE (reference sequence). Written as DNA, the CDR3 is TGTGCCAGCAGGAGGACAGAGCAAGAGACCCAGTACTTC. Translated, it gives CASRRTEQETQYF.

This clonotype has only a few counts. V is TRBV2 and J is TRBJ2-3; 10 positions agree with TRBD2. Germline V gene sequence: CDR1 SNHLY, CDR2 FYNNEI. V lost 5 bases and J lost 1; bases outside the gene matches: 3. This CDR3 has 15 residues. CDR3 DNA: TGTGCCAGCAGTCGCCTAGCGGGGGGCACAGATACGCAGTATTTT. As protein: CASSRLAGGTDTQYF.

The chain combines TRBV4-2 with TRBJ2-1; 9 bases line up with TRBD1. The CDR3 consists of 18 residues. Per germline, CDR1 LGHNA and CDR2 YNFKEQ. Trimming cost V 2 bases and J 4 bases; bases outside gene matches: 12. The DNA for the CDR3 is TGTGCCAGCAGCCAACCCACAGGGGGCCGGGTAAATTACAATGAGCAGTTCTTC. As protein: CASSQPTGGRVNYNEQFF.

This clonotype came up a few times. The chain couples TRBV18 to TRBJ2-5; D perhaps matches TRBD1 (6 bases). Trimming took off 1 base at V and 5 bases at J, with 14 bases between the two ends. CDR3 size: 15 residues. Germline lookup yields CDR1 KGHSH and CDR2 LQKENI. The DNA of the CDR3 is TGTGCCAGCTCACCACGACAGGCAAGCTCGGAGACCCAGTACTTC. Its protein product is CASSPRQASSETQYF.

This clonotype was recorded many times. The J gene is TRBJ2-1, the V gene TRBV18; D possibly corresponds to TRBD1 (6 bases). Germline CDR1 and CDR2: KGHSH and LQKENI. The CDR3 is 17 amino acids. V dropped 6 bases and J dropped 6 bases, with 24 bases sitting between them. The CDR3: CASSRVSFSGTSNEQFF. The DNA of the CDR3 is TGTGCCAGCTCTCGCGTGAGTTTTTCGGGGACAAGCAATGAGCAGTTCTTC.

J is TRBJ1-6 and V is TRBV2; D unresolved. The CDR3 spans 12 residues. Germline assignment: CDR1 SNHLY and CDR2 FYNNEI. V was clipped by 9 bases and J by 9 bases, with 12 bases between them. The CDR3 DNA reads as TGTGCCAGTTTAAACTGGGGTTCACCCCTCCACTTT. Amino acid sequence: CASLNWGSPLHF.

This clonotype was counted many times. The V gene is TRBV20-1, the J gene TRBJ2-5; 8 positions match TRBD2. CDR3 length: 12 residues. Germline V gives CDR1 DFQATT, CDR2 SNEGSKA (reference sequence). Trimming removed 8 bases from V and 4 bases from J; junction bases left unmatched: 6. The CDR3 sequence is CSIGGGRETQYF. The CDR3 DNA follows: TGCAGTATCGGGGGGGGAAGAGAGACCCAGTACTTC.